The source of this T cell receptor beta chain is a study of Ad26.COV2.S vaccination and SARS-CoV-2 variants (dated by TCRdb to about 2021). With respect to the entire study: Vaccine-arm donors were drawn from COV1001, a multicentre, randomized, double-blind, placebo-controlled phase I-IIa trial of Ad26.COV2.S in healthy adults. A total of roughly 32 samples were included in the TCR-sequenced set, comprising around 19 Ad26.COV2.S vaccine recipients, 5 placebo recipients and 8 SARS-CoV-2 convalescent individuals. Ad26.COV2.S was administered intramuscularly at 5 x 10^10 or 1 x 10^11 viral particles, either as a single shot or as two shots given 56 days apart. TCRbeta repertoire sequencing served as the tool for gauging how specific and how broad the SARS-CoV-2-reactive T cell receptors were following Ad26.COV2.S vaccination. Trial participants were randomized into five groups of five, in which low-dose or high-dose Ad26.COV2.S was given once or twice, or placebo was given on both occasions. Investigators did not know the trial group allocation while performing experiments and assessing outcomes.

The treatment or condition tag for this specimen amounts to: roughly 19 received Ad26.COV2.S at low or high dose, single or two shots; about 5 received placebo; per-sample allocation not given. Repertoires of vaccine and placebo recipients were sequenced from samples collected on day 63 after the first injection. Cohort 1b enrolled roughly 25 adults aged 18-55 years at a single site in Boston, USA, between 29 July and 7 August 2020. Ad26.COV2.S was a replication-incompetent adenovirus type 26 vector that expressed a prefusion-stabilized SARS-CoV-2 spike protein derived from the original Wuhan strain. TCRbeta CDR3 regions were sequenced with the immunoSEQ Assay. After extraction, genomic DNA underwent amplification by bias-controlled multiplex PCR, followed by high-throughput sequencing. The authors' analysis ran thus. To quantify the absolute abundance of every unique TCRbeta CDR3 region, sequences were collapsed and filtered. Usable DNA was measured by amplifying reference genes present in all nucleated cells, and TCRbeta template counts were normalized to that usable DNA to estimate T cell fraction. Repertoire TCRs were annotated as SARS-CoV-2-specific by exact matching of V gene, CDR3 amino acid sequence and J gene to a known reactive TCR set. The reference SARS-CoV-2 TCR set was derived from MIRA and filtered for enrichment in COVID-19-positive ImmuneCODE repertoires, a step that removed public or cross-reactive TCRs. Drawing on the MIRA antigens, annotated TCRs were analysed further at the level of specific ORF or position within ORF. Breadth was defined as the number of annotated unique rearrangements divided by the total number of unique productive rearrangements, and depth was defined as the summed frequency of the annotated unique rearrangements. Two-sided Wilcoxon rank-sum tests were applied when comparing TCR breadth between groups. TCRdb provides this immuneACCESS table in a form limited to in-frame rearrangements. Some clones are lacking; in checked studies, under half of them reflect an unresolved V gene, and why the rest are absent is not known. Clonal size and the V and J genes are those of that table, whereas D and trimming came from the DNA. Within this sample are 400,000 to 450,000 clones, with more than 80% of them counted one time only. The ten largest clonotypes hold less than 15% of the sample.

About this clone: Its antigen remains undetermined. Per-nucleotide qualities are absent, and no much larger clonotype sits a single base away.

What the study reported, not specific to this receptor: After vaccination, spike-specific CD8+ and CD4+ T cell responses were reported to show substantial breadth. Vaccine and placebo recipients had comparable non-spike TCR breadth, which fits with the vaccine containing only spike. It was noted by the authors that total T cell responses may have been underestimated by the TCR breadth and depth analyses. The study lacked the statistical power to compare responses across vaccine doses or regimens. Higher spike-specific TCR breadth was observed in Ad26.COV2.S recipients than in placebo recipients (P = 0.0014).

Cut back by 0 bases and 4 bases, the V and J ends lie 8 bases apart. Per the germline V gene, SGHRS is the CDR1 and YFSETQ is the CDR2. CDR3 length: 14 amino acids, cysteine to phenylalanine. Of all the DNA, just the CDR3 is kept, 42 bases in frame from base 1. The sequence was collected from a person between 18 and 60 years old who received the Ad26.COV2.S COVID-19 vaccine or a placebo. The chain is encoded by TRBV5-1 joined to TRBJ2-1; the D gene assignment is ambiguous. The specimen comprised peripheral blood, sampled in a trial of Ad26.COV2.S vaccine versus placebo. The CDR3 protein: CASSLGSLYNEQFF. The sequence in DNA is TGCGCCAGCAGCTTGGGGTCACTGTACAATGAGCAGTTCTTC.